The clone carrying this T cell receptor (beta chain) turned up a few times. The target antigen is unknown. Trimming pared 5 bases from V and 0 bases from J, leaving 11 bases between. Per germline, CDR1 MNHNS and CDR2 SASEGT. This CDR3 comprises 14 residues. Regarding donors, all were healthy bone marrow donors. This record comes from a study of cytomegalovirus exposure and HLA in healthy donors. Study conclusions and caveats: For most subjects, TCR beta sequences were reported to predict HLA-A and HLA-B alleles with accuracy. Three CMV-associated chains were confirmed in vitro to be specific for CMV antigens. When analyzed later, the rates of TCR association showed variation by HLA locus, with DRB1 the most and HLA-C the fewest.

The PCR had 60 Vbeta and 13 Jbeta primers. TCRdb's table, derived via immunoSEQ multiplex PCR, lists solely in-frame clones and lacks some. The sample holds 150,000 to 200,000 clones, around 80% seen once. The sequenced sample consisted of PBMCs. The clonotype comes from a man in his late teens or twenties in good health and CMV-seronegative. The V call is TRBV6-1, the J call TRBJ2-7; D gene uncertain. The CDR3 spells CASSIRQYSYEQYF. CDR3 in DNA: TGTGCCAGCAGTATCAGGCAGTACTCCTACGAGCAGTACTTC.